A selection of T cell receptor beta chains follows, all from one sample in a study of glioma-infiltrating T cells. Each CDR3 protein is one row after TCRdb ran MiXCR on the multiplex PCR reads. The table shows some 99,000 distinct CDR3 sequences, with approximately 26% occurring only once. Source material: glioma tissue, nonneoplastic brain tissue, or PBMCs (not recorded which). The origin of the receptors is a human donor with low-grade glioma or glioblastoma, undergoing nonglioma brain surgery, or in good health (not recorded which). The CDR3 runs from the conserved cysteine through the conserved F or W. D genes are given only for firm matches. Not all rows give a size; the values are once, few, many and, for expanded clones, a class.

d_gene: .
abundance: many
v_gene: TRBV3-1
j_gene: TRBJ1-1
CDR3nt: TGTGCCAGCAGCCAGGCCCGTACACAGAACACTGAAGCTTTCTTT
CDR3aa: CASSQARTQNTEAFF

d_gene: TRBD2
abundance: many
v_gene: TRBV4-1
j_gene: TRBJ2-5
CDR3nt: TGCGCCAGCAGCGGTGGGACTAGCGGGATTGGAGAGACCCAGTACTTC
CDR3aa: CASSGGTSGIGETQYF

d_gene: .
abundance: many
v_gene: TRBV19
j_gene: TRBJ1-4
CDR3nt: TGTGCCAGTAGTCCTACGATATCTAATGAAAAACTGTTTTTT
CDR3aa: CASSPTISNEKLFF

d_gene: .
abundance: many
v_gene: TRBV27
j_gene: TRBJ2-5
CDR3nt: TGTGCCAGCAGTTTACCCCCAGGGGACGTTCAGTACTTC
CDR3aa: CASSLPPGDVQYF

d_gene: .
abundance: once
v_gene: TRBV6-2/TRBV6-3
j_gene: TRBJ1-1
CDR3nt: TGTGCCAGCAGTTCGGAGGGGGGGACTGAAGAGTTCTTT
CDR3aa: CASSSEGGTEEFF

d_gene: TRBD2
abundance: .
v_gene: TRBV29-1
j_gene: TRBJ2-3
CDR3nt: TGCAGCGTCGGGACTAGCGGGGCAGATACGCAGTATTTT
CDR3aa: CSVGTSGADTQYF

d_gene: .
abundance: .
v_gene: TRBV7-2
j_gene: TRBJ1-1
CDR3nt: TGTGCCAGAAGCTTGACTCGCACTGAAGCTTTCTTT
CDR3aa: CARSLTRTEAFF

d_gene: .
abundance: .
v_gene: TRBV29-1
j_gene: TRBJ1-1
CDR3nt: TGCAGCGTTGAGAAGCCCGGCCGTATCACTGAAGCTTTCTTT
CDR3aa: CSVEKPGRITEAFF

d_gene: TRBD1
abundance: .
v_gene: TRBV20-1
j_gene: TRBJ2-7
CDR3nt: TGCAGTGCCCTAAGACAGGGGTACTACGAGCAGTACTTC
CDR3aa: CSALRQGYYEQYF

d_gene: .
abundance: few
v_gene: TRBV5-1
j_gene: TRBJ2-1
CDR3nt: TGCGCCAGCAGCTTAAGTGGACAGCCATACAATGAGCAGTTCTTC
CDR3aa: CASSLSGQPYNEQFF

d_gene: TRBD1
abundance: many
v_gene: TRBV29-1
j_gene: TRBJ1-1
CDR3nt: TGCAGTGCCGACAGGGGGCTGGCCACTGAAGCTTTCTTT
CDR3aa: CSADRGLATEAFF

d_gene: TRBD1
abundance: few
v_gene: TRBV11-3
j_gene: TRBJ2-7
CDR3nt: TGTGCCAGCAGCTTAGGGCCGGTCGAGGCAGGGGGAATAAACGAGCAGTACTTC
CDR3aa: CASSLGPVEAGGINEQYF

d_gene: .
abundance: many
v_gene: TRBV7-9
j_gene: TRBJ1-1
CDR3nt: TGTGCCAGCAGCTCGCGGACCGGGAACACTGAAGCTTTCTTT
CDR3aa: CASSSRTGNTEAFF

d_gene: .
abundance: many
v_gene: TRBV7-2
j_gene: TRBJ2-3
CDR3nt: TGTGCCAGCAGCTTAAAGGACTATACGCAGTATTTT
CDR3aa: CASSLKDYTQYF

d_gene: .
abundance: few
v_gene: TRBV12-3/TRBV12-4
j_gene: TRBJ2-5
CDR3nt: TGTGCCAGCAGTTCCTTAAGCAGCGTTAGGCAAGAGACCCAGTACTTC
CDR3aa: CASSSLSSVRQETQYF

d_gene: TRBD2
abundance: many
v_gene: TRBV6-2/TRBV6-3
j_gene: TRBJ2-3
CDR3nt: TGTGCCAGCAGTTCCGGGACTAGCGGGAGGCACACAGATACGCAGTATTTT
CDR3aa: CASSSGTSGRHTDTQYF

d_gene: .
abundance: many
v_gene: TRBV18
j_gene: TRBJ1-2
CDR3nt: TGTGCCAGCTCACCATTTAGGGAGGGCTATGGCTACACCTTC
CDR3aa: CASSPFREGYGYTF

d_gene: .
abundance: many
v_gene: TRBV28
j_gene: TRBJ1-1
CDR3nt: TGTGCCAGCAGACGAATCAGGGAGAACACTGAAGCTTTCTTT
CDR3aa: CASRRIRENTEAFF

d_gene: .
abundance: many
v_gene: TRBV12-3/TRBV12-4
j_gene: TRBJ2-1
CDR3nt: TGTGCCAGCAGGTCACTAGGCGAGCAGTTCTTC
CDR3aa: CASRSLGEQFF

d_gene: .
abundance: few
v_gene: TRBV5-4
j_gene: TRBJ2-5
CDR3nt: TGTGCCAGCAGCTTGAAAACCCGGACCTTGTACCAAGAGACCCAGTACTTC
CDR3aa: CASSLKTRTLYQETQYF

d_gene: TRBD1
abundance: few
v_gene: TRBV5-1
j_gene: TRBJ2-3
CDR3nt: TGCGCCAGCGGGGCCGGGACAGGGGGCGCAAATACGCAGTATTTT
CDR3aa: CASGAGTGGANTQYF

d_gene: .
abundance: once
v_gene: TRBV15
j_gene: TRBJ1-1
CDR3nt: TGTGCCACCAGCGCTATCGACAGCGCCCACGCTTCCGCTTTCTTT
CDR3aa: CATSAIDSAHASAFF

d_gene: TRBD1
abundance: many
v_gene: TRBV7-6
j_gene: TRBJ1-4
CDR3nt: TGTGCCAGCAGCCAAGGGGACAGAGATAATGAAAAACTGTTTTTT
CDR3aa: CASSQGDRDNEKLFF

d_gene: .
abundance: many
v_gene: TRBV20-1
j_gene: TRBJ1-1
CDR3nt: TGCAGTGCTAGAGAGGACACCGATTTGAACACTGAAGCTTTCTTT
CDR3aa: CSAREDTDLNTEAFF

d_gene: .
abundance: few
v_gene: TRBV5-1
j_gene: TRBJ2-1
CDR3nt: TGCGCCAGCAGCGCCCCTCAAACAGGGTACAATGAGCAGTTCTTC
CDR3aa: CASSAPQTGYNEQFF

d_gene: TRBD1
abundance: many
v_gene: TRBV5-1
j_gene: TRBJ1-2
CDR3nt: TGCGCCAGCAGCTTGGAAATCACAGGGGCCTATGGCTACACCTTC
CDR3aa: CASSLEITGAYGYTF

d_gene: .
abundance: many
v_gene: TRBV28
j_gene: TRBJ2-3
CDR3nt: TGTGCCAGCAGCGATCCGGGAATGGGGCACACAGATACGCAGTATTTT
CDR3aa: CASSDPGMGHTDTQYF

d_gene: .
abundance: many
v_gene: TRBV7-3
j_gene: TRBJ2-7
CDR3nt: TGTGCCAGCAGCCCACAGATGGGTGGCTACGAGCAGTACTTC
CDR3aa: CASSPQMGGYEQYF

d_gene: .
abundance: many
v_gene: TRBV27
j_gene: TRBJ1-5
CDR3nt: TGTGCCAGCAGTTTCGACCGGTATCAGCCCCAGCATTTT
CDR3aa: CASSFDRYQPQHF

d_gene: .
abundance: many
v_gene: TRBV12-3/TRBV12-4
j_gene: TRBJ2-7
CDR3nt: TGTGCCAGCAGTTTTACCGAGAGCTCCTACGAGCAGTACTTC
CDR3aa: CASSFTESSYEQYF

d_gene: .
abundance: many
v_gene: TRBV2
j_gene: TRBJ2-1
CDR3nt: TGTGCCAGCAGTTCTACTAGAATTCGGGCTAGTGAGCAGTTCTTC
CDR3aa: CASSSTRIRASEQFF

d_gene: .
abundance: many
v_gene: TRBV27
j_gene: TRBJ1-6
CDR3nt: TGTGCCAGCAGTTTATACACGGGTTCACCCCTCCACTTT
CDR3aa: CASSLYTGSPLHF

d_gene: .
abundance: .
v_gene: TRBV5-8
j_gene: TRBJ2-7
CDR3nt: TGTGCCAGCTGCTTGCCATCCGGGGACACCTACGAGCAGTACTTC
CDR3aa: CASCLPSGDTYEQYF

d_gene: TRBD1
abundance: few
v_gene: TRBV2
j_gene: TRBJ2-7
CDR3nt: TGTGCCAGAAAGGGGGCGCATCCCTACGAGCAGTACTTC
CDR3aa: CARKGAHPYEQYF

d_gene: .
abundance: many
v_gene: TRBV5-1
j_gene: TRBJ1-2
CDR3nt: TGCGCCAGCAGCTGGGTGGACGGGAACTATGGCTACACCTTC
CDR3aa: CASSWVDGNYGYTF

d_gene: TRBD1
abundance: .
v_gene: TRBV29-1
j_gene: TRBJ2-7
CDR3nt: TGCAGCGTCACAACGACAGGGGGCGACGAGCAGTACTTC
CDR3aa: CSVTTTGGDEQYF

d_gene: .
abundance: many
v_gene: TRBV3-1
j_gene: TRBJ1-1
CDR3nt: TGTGCCAGCAGCCCCACCAGGGGACGGAACACTGAAGCTTTCTTT
CDR3aa: CASSPTRGRNTEAFF

d_gene: TRBD1
abundance: many
v_gene: TRBV28
j_gene: TRBJ1-1
CDR3nt: TGTGCCAGCAGTACGACAGGGGGGAACACTGAAGCTTTCTTT
CDR3aa: CASSTTGGNTEAFF

d_gene: TRBD1
abundance: few
v_gene: TRBV2
j_gene: TRBJ2-5
CDR3nt: TGTGCCAGCAAGGGGGCCGGAGCCGGAGAGACCCAGTACTTC
CDR3aa: CASKGAGAGETQYF

d_gene: TRBD1
abundance: many
v_gene: TRBV7-2
j_gene: TRBJ2-7
CDR3nt: TGTGCCAGCAGCCTAGGACAGGGGGAAGTCTACGAGCAGTACTTC
CDR3aa: CASSLGQGEVYEQYF

d_gene: TRBD1
abundance: .
v_gene: TRBV11-1
j_gene: TRBJ1-6
CDR3nt: TGTGCCAGCAGGCCCGGGACAGGGAATTCACCCCTCCACTTT
CDR3aa: CASRPGTGNSPLHF

d_gene: TRBD2
abundance: many
v_gene: TRBV12-3/TRBV12-4
j_gene: TRBJ2-5
CDR3nt: TGTGCCAGCAGCCCCCCTAGCGGACAAGAGACCCAGTACTTC
CDR3aa: CASSPPSGQETQYF

d_gene: .
abundance: many
v_gene: TRBV20-1
j_gene: TRBJ2-7
CDR3nt: TGCAGGGCACAGGGCCCCGGAGCGAAGCAGTACTTC
CDR3aa: CRAQGPGAKQYF

d_gene: .
abundance: many
v_gene: TRBV7-2
j_gene: TRBJ2-2
CDR3nt: TGTGCCAGCAGCTTTAGATTCCAGGACACCGGGGAGCTGTTTTTT
CDR3aa: CASSFRFQDTGELFF

d_gene: .
abundance: many
v_gene: TRBV6-1
j_gene: TRBJ1-3
CDR3nt: TGTGCCAGCACCCTCACAGGGACTGGAAACACCATATATTTT
CDR3aa: CASTLTGTGNTIYF

d_gene: .
abundance: many
v_gene: TRBV7-2
j_gene: TRBJ2-1
CDR3nt: TGTGCCAGCAGCTTTCCCCCGCCAGGAGACAATGAGCAGTTCTTC
CDR3aa: CASSFPPPGDNEQFF